This record concerns one T cell receptor (beta chain) sequence. In the authors' workflow: The authors estimated nucleated cell counts from reference gene primer amplification. Measured with immunoSEQ multiplex PCR; TCRdb has only the in-frame clones, and not every one. Clone size and V and J calls were adopted from that table, with D and trimming inferred from the DNA. The table shows roughly 83,000 clones, with around 86% occurring only once. The CDR3 has 13 residues. Trimming took off 0 bases at V and 7 bases at J, with 10 bases between the two ends. CDR1 is SGHRS and CDR2 is YFSETQ in the germline V gene. These data belong to a study of blood T cell repertoires in COVID-19. On the study more broadly: Samples of COVID-19 (acute and convalescent) were obtained from the United States, Italy and Spain.

The receptor was derived from a man older than 75 with active or convalescent COVID-19. The sample was peripheral blood. V usage is TRBV5-1 and J usage is TRBJ1-1; D call uncertain. In nucleotides, the CDR3 is TGCGCCAGCAGCTTGGACGTACAGAATGAAGCTTTCTTT. Translating it yields CASSLDVQNEAFF. Based on the CDR3 plus reference TRBV5-1 and TRBJ1-1, the full variable domain is KAGVTQTPRYLIKTRGQQVTLSCSPISGHRSVSWYQQTPGQGLQFLFEYFSETQRNKGNFPGRFSGRQFSNSRSEMNVSTLELGDSALYLCASSLDVQNEAFFGQGTRLTVV.